This TCR beta chain appears in the sequencing data of a study of immune evolution from preneoplasia to lung adenocarcinoma. TCRdb keeps only in-frame clones here, not all; method: immunoSEQ multiplex PCR. This repertoire shows about 5,500 clones, approximately 67% found once; its top ten account for 20% to 25%. Comments on this clone: What it binds is unknown.

The CDR3 contains 14 residues. Germline-derived CDR1 and CDR2 are MNHNS and SASEGT. V was clipped by 8 bases and J by 3 bases, with 13 bases between them. Findings and limits, study-wide: Clonality was highest in normal lung, lower in later-stage lesions apparently. From normal lung to invasive adenocarcinoma, top clone frequencies appeared to decrease.

Sequencing used FFPE adjacent normal lung tissue. V usage is TRBV6-1 and J usage is TRBJ2-2; TRBD2 might be the D (5 bases). This clonotype was sampled from an elderly person with lung adenocarcinoma. The CDR3 DNA reads as TGTGCCAGCTCCCGGGAAACATACACCGGGGAGCTGTTTTTT. Its translation is CASSRETYTGELFF.